Sequencing of this T cell receptor (beta chain) was carried out in a study of blood T cell repertoires in COVID-19. Study at large: Acute-phase and convalescent COVID-19 samples originated in the United States, Italy and Spain. From T cells, B-cell-depleted T cells, or PBMCs came the material, which was cDNA or gDNA.

This CDR3 region has 15 residues. Germline V lookup: CDR1 KGHSH, CDR2 LQKENI. V was pared by 0 bases and J by 1 base, with 9 bases between. Original processing notes: Estimates of nucleated cell counts were drawn from the amplification of reference gene primers. Here immunoSEQ multiplex PCR was the method, and the copy in TCRdb shows in-frame clones only, minus some. From that table come the V and J calls and clone size; the DNA was used to work out D and trimming. The table shows about 170,000 clones, with around two thirds occurring only once. The clonotype comes from a woman older than 75 with acute or convalescent COVID-19. Sample: peripheral blood. The V call is TRBV18, the J call TRBJ2-5, with a possible D match to TRBD2 (6 bases). The CDR3 reads CASSPPGGTQETQYF. The CDR3, as DNA: TGTGCCAGCTCACCACCAGGAGGGACCCAAGAGACCCAGTACTTC.